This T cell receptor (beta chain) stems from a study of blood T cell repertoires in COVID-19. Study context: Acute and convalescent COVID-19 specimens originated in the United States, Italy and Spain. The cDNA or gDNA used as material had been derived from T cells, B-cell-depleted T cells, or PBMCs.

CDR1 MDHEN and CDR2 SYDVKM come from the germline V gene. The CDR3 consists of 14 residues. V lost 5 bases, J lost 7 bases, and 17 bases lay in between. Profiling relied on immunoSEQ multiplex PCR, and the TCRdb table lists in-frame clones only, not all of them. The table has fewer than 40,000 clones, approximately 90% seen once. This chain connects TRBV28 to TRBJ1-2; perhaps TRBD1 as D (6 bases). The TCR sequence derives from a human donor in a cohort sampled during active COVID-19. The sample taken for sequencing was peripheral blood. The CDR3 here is CASSGGGGGLGYTF. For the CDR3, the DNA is TGTGCCAGCAGTGGTGGGGGCGGGGGACTTGGCTACACCTTC.